This record covers a single T cell receptor beta chain. Its antigen is as yet unknown. The entry originates in a study of cytomegalovirus exposure and HLA in healthy donors. Study-level findings and limits: Some TCR beta chains (more than 150 of them) were listed as cytomegalovirus-associated. Relative to the approximately 630-donor mean, N-insertions were reportedly fewer in an Asian-associated ancestry cluster in a later analysis.

PCR employed 60 Vbeta and 13 Jbeta primers. Produced via immunoSEQ multiplex PCR; TCRdb's table is partial and in-frame only. Here the sample spans around 180,000 clones, roughly 80% being singletons. Germline V lookup: CDR1 SEHNR, CDR2 FQNEAQ (reference sequence). The CDR3 length is 14 residues. The V and J ends lost 4 bases and 4 bases, in that order; junction bases with no gene match: 5. This TCR was sampled from a male donor in good health and CMV-seronegative. Sequencing was performed on PBMCs. The chain links TRBV7-9 to TRBJ2-5; the match to TRBD2 covers 8 bases. CDR3 sequence (DNA): TGTGCCAGCAGCTGGCGGGAGGCTGCAGAGACCCAGTACTTC. Its protein product is CASSWREAAETQYF.